This TCR beta chain was found in a study of early T cells in non-severe SARS-CoV-2 infection. Study-wide context: Bulk RNA from unsorted whole blood was sequenced; chains were unpaired. Whole-study findings and limits: VDJdb matching favored anti-spike CD8 responses, missing private and CD4 specificities.

TCRdb redid the calling of the 5' RACE reads with MiXCR, one entry per CDR3 protein. The sample lists more than 85,000 distinct CDR3 sequences; around 14% were seen once. Germline trimming cut 6 bases from V and 2 bases from J; bases unmatched to any gene: 10. The CDR3 contains 15 residues. Per the germline V gene, CDR1 is MNHEY and CDR2 is SVGAGI. This clonotype turned up a few times. What it binds is unknown. The chain recombines TRBV6-5 with TRBJ2-7, with 7 bases fitting TRBD2. This TCR was sampled from an adult who was a healthcare worker with PCR-confirmed SARS-CoV-2 infection or an uninfected control (not recorded which). The sequenced sample was whole blood. The CDR3 loop is CASRSQASGTYEQYF. Written as DNA, the CDR3 is TGTGCCAGCAGATCCCAGGCTAGCGGTACCTACGAGCAGTACTTC.